Sequencing of this TCR beta chain was carried out in a study of Ad26.COV2.S vaccination and SARS-CoV-2 variants. Turning to the study itself: Intramuscular Ad26.COV2.S at 5x10^10 or 1x10^11 viral particles. Study-level points and caveats: People who got the vaccine or the placebo had similar non-spike TCR breadth. Considerable breadth of spike-specific CD8+ and CD4+ T cell responses has reportedly been documented following vaccination.

Treatment: about 20 received Ad26.COV2.S at low or high dose, single or two shots; roughly five received placebo; per-sample allocation not given. At day 63 after the first vaccine or placebo injection, samples were drawn. Ad26.COV2.S expressed prefusion-stabilized spike from the original Wuhan strain. Details on this clone: Its antigen is not known.

The data were produced by immunoSEQ multiplex PCR, yet TCRdb's version contains in-frame clones alone and is incomplete. The sample lists some 370,000 clones, about 80% occurring once. The CDR3 is made up of 15 amino acids. The V end lost 5 bases, the J end lost 0 bases, and 14 bases lay between the germline ends. The germline V gene encodes CDR1 SNHLY and CDR2 FYNNEI. This TCR came from a person between 18 and 65 years old who received the Ad26.COV2.S COVID-19 vaccine or a placebo. This sample comprised peripheral blood, obtained in a trial of Ad26.COV2.S vaccine versus placebo. J is TRBJ2-7 and V is TRBV2, with a tentative D call TRBD1 (6 bases). The CDR3 region is CASSPQGFSSYEQYF. The CDR3 coding sequence is TGTGCCAGCAGTCCTCAGGGGTTTAGCTCCTACGAGCAGTACTTC.